This entry is about one TCR beta chain. This entry comes from a study of blood T cell repertoires in COVID-19. TCRdb's copy holds only in-frame clones and misses some; the assay was immunoSEQ multiplex PCR. The profile shows approximately 73,000 clones, over 65% of them singletons. This CDR3 has 16 amino acids. V lost 3 bases and J lost 5; bases outside the gene matches: 12. Germline CDR1 MDHEN, CDR2 SYDVKM. The chain links TRBV28 to TRBJ2-5, with 7 bases identical to TRBD1. The receptor comes from a woman between 65 and 79 years old with acute or convalescent COVID-19. Sequenced material: peripheral blood. CDR3 sequence: CASSFLGGVSPETQYF. The CDR3 DNA reads TGTGCCAGCAGTTTTCTAGGGGGCGTAAGTCCCGAGACCCAGTACTTC.